Described below is a single T cell receptor beta chain sequence and its context. As yet, its antigen is unknown. Each patient's relapse followed autologous stem cell transplantation, and brentuximab vedotin exposure varied. The sample is drawn from a study of PD-1 blockade in classical Hodgkin lymphoma. Overall study results and limits: Complete responders matched newly diagnosed patients in baseline diversity.

Sequenced by immunoSEQ multiplex PCR; TCRdb stores in-frame clones only, minus some. Here the sample spans about 85,000 clones, about nine tenths being singletons. From germline, CDR1 is MDHEN and CDR2 SYDVKM. The CDR3 totals 11 residues. V dropped 8 bases and J dropped 15 bases, with 17 bases sitting between them. This specimen was peripheral blood mononuclear cells (PBMCs), taken before the second cycle of nivolumab. The chain carries TRBV28 and TRBJ2-1, with TRBD1 as a possible D gene (7 bases). This clonotype was obtained from a human donor with classical Hodgkin lymphoma. CDR3 nucleotide sequence: TGTGCCAGCGGTGGTGACAGGGAGGCGTTCTTC. This gives the protein CASGGDREAFF.